This passage covers 7 T cell receptor beta chains from one sample sequenced in a study of T-cell memory formation after mild COVID-19. TCRdb re-derived calls from the 5' RACE reads in MiXCR, one entry per CDR3 protein. The data show about 360,000 distinct CDR3 sequences, approximately 15% seen once. Sequencing was performed on PBMCs or a T cell subset sorted from them (not recorded which). These receptors all stem from a man between 18 and 35 years old who had mild COVID-19 (a few samples of this study predate the infection). Cell type and time point are not known.

This clonotype has a handful of counts. The chain links TRBV5-1 to TRBJ2-7; 9 positions match TRBD1. V gave up 5 bases and J gave up 2 bases; unmatched junction bases: 11. This CDR3 region has 16 residues. Germline V gives CDR1 SGHRS, CDR2 YFSETQ. CDR3 protein: CASSSGQGRTPYEQYF. The CDR3 DNA follows: TGCGCCAGCAGTTCGGGACAGGGAAGAACGCCCTACGAGCAGTACTTC.

This clonotype was found a few times. The chain carries TRBV4-3 and TRBJ1-1; 12 bases fit TRBD1. Germline V CDR1 and CDR2: LGHNA, YSLEER. The junction had 10 bases not matched to a gene; V was cut back by 0 bases and J by 11 bases. The CDR3 spans 16 residues. CDR3 residues: CASSQDVGTGGMEAFF. CDR3 DNA: TGCGCCAGCAGCCAAGATGTGGGGACAGGGGGCATGGAGGCTTTCTTT.

This clonotype was seen a handful of times. J is TRBJ2-7 and V is TRBV2; 9 bases are shared with TRBD1. This CDR3 spans 14 amino acids. Per the germline V gene, CDR1 is SNHLY and CDR2 is FYNNEI. V lost 6 bases, J lost 3 bases, and 6 bases stayed unmatched. CDR3 coding DNA: TGTGCCAGCAGCCCCGGGACAGGGTACTACGAGCAGTACGTC. This translates into CASSPGTGYYEQYV.

This clonotype was recorded a few times. The V and J genes are TRBV18 and TRBJ2-7, with 10 bases that match TRBD1. Germline V CDR1 and CDR2: KGHSH, LQKENI. The CDR3 extends over 13 amino acids. V was clipped by 6 bases and J by 3 bases; unmatched bases: 2. The CDR3 DNA reads as TGTGCCAGCTCCGGGACAGGGGTCTACGAGCAGTACTTC. Translating it yields CASSGTGVYEQYF.

This chain uses TRBV7-9 with TRBJ1-4, with D perhaps TRBD1 (6 bases). This CDR3 has 12 residues. The germline gives CDR1 SEHNR, CDR2 FQNEAQ (reference sequence). Trimming pared 8 bases from V and 8 bases from J, leaving 12 bases between. CDR3 DNA sequence: TGTGCCAGCGGACAGTGGAAAGAAAAACTGTTTTTT. Its protein product is CASGQWKEKLFF.

This clonotype was seen only a few times. V is TRBV7-3 and J is TRBJ2-5, with D unresolved. The CDR3 extends over 14 amino acids. Trimming left V 3 bases short and J 4 bases short, with 12 bases between. CDR1 is SGHTA, CDR2 FQGTGA, per germline. The DNA of the CDR3 is TGTGCCAGCAGCTTCATTGGTGGCTTAGAGACCCAGTACTTC. It specifies CASSFIGGLETQYF.

This clonotype was recorded many times. The CDR3 sequence: CASTAASTYEQYF. In nucleotides, the CDR3 is TGTGCCAGCACTGCAGCGAGTACCTACGAGCAGTACTTC. This sequence joins TRBV6-2 or TRBV6-3 and TRBJ2-7; D is undetermined. The CDR3 is 13 amino acids. The germline gives CDR1 MNHEY, CDR2 SVGEGT. Trimming shortened V by 7 bases and J by 2 bases, and 12 bases separated the two germline ends.